One and the same sample provided the 16 T cell receptor beta chains below, sequenced in a study of T cells expressing NK-cell markers. TCRdb re-called the 5' RACE reads and catalogs CDR3 proteins one per entry, DNA excluded. The sample data list a few hundred thousand distinct CDR3 sequences. Material for sequencing was blood T cells: a sorted CD56 or NKG2C T cell subset, CD4+ or CD8+ T cells, or bulk PBMC T cells (not recorded which). The receptors here all came from a young man in good health.

The rearrangement uses TRBV2 and TRBJ2-3. The CDR3 has 11 amino acids. Germline V gene lookup returns CDR1 SNHLY and CDR2 FYNNEI. This CDR3 is CASSDYSTQYF.

The gene calls are TRBV7-9 and TRBJ2-7; TCRdb names TRBD1, which stays unverified in the absence of DNA. CDR1 is SEHNR, CDR2 FQNEAQ, per germline (reference sequence). This CDR3 contains 13 residues. The CDR3 here is CASRRDRGDEQYF. The entire variable domain, with the rest obtained from reference TRBV7-9 and TRBJ2-7, is as follows: DTGVSQNPRHKITKRGQNVTFRCDPISEHNRLYWYRQTLGQGPEFLTYFQNEAQLEKSRLLSDRFSAERPKGSFSTLEIQRTEQGDSAMYLCASRRDRGDEQYFGPGTRLTVT.

The CDR3 protein is CSGLAGDYEQYF. V and J are TRBV29-1 and TRBJ2-7; TCRdb indicates TRBD2, and absent DNA this call remains unverified. CDR1 is SQVTM and CDR2 is ANQGSEA in the germline V gene. The CDR3 runs 12 residues.

This chain connects TRBV29-1 to TRBJ2-2; with no DNA, the TCRdb D assignment of TRBD1 cannot be verified. This CDR3 contains 14 residues. Per germline, CDR1 SQVTM and CDR2 ANQGSEA. CDR3 region: CSVYTGLNTGELFF.

V usage is TRBV25-1 and J usage is TRBJ1-1; the D gene TCRdb calls, TRBD1, cannot be checked with no DNA. Per germline, CDR1 MGHDK and CDR2 SYGVNS. The CDR3 is made up of 12 amino acids. Here the CDR3 reads CASSDSGTEAFF. Variable domain in full (rest from reference TRBV25-1 and TRBJ1-1): EADIYQTPRYLVIGTGKKITLECSQTMGHDKMYWYQQDPGMELHLIHYSYGVNSTEKGDLSSESTVSRIRTEHFPLTLESARPSHTSQYLCASSDSGTEAFFGQGTRLTVV.

The CDR3 reads CSAEGTGAGYNEQFF. This chain uses TRBV20-1 with TRBJ2-1; there is no DNA to check the TCRdb D call of TRBD1. The CDR3 extends over 15 amino acids. Germline V gives CDR1 DFQATT, CDR2 SNEGSKA (reference sequence).

V and J are TRBV6-5 and TRBJ2-6; TCRdb lists TRBD1, though no DNA is available to test this call. The CDR3 consists of 16 residues. Germline lookup yields CDR1 MNHEY and CDR2 SVGAGI. Here the CDR3 reads CASSYLGGSGANVLTF.

This chain connects TRBV3-1 to TRBJ2-7; TCRdb's D call, TRBD1, is unchecked because there is no DNA. CDR1 and CDR2 from the germline V gene are LGHDT and YNNKEL (reference sequence). The CDR3 loop spans 15 amino acids. This CDR3 is CASSRIRTGSYEQYF.

This chain joins TRBV7-2 and TRBJ1-1. This CDR3 spans 14 amino acids. The germline gives CDR1 SGHTA, CDR2 FQGNSA. The CDR3 is CASSLGIRRQKAFF. The variable domain in full, with the rest retrieved from reference TRBV7-2 and TRBJ1-1, is GAGVSQSPSNKVTEKGKDVELRCDPISGHTALYWYRQSLGQGLEFLIYFQGNSAPDKSGLPSDRFSAERTGGSVSTLTIQRTQQEDSAVYLCASSLGIRRQKAFFGQGTRLTVV.

The J gene is TRBJ1-4, the V gene TRBV11-2; the D gene TCRdb calls, TRBD1, cannot be checked with no DNA. The CDR3 is 14 amino acids. CDR1 is SGHAT and CDR2 is FQNNGV in the germline V gene. The chain's CDR3 is CASSPPGGHEKLFF. The whole variable domain, filled in from reference TRBV11-2 and TRBJ1-4, reads EAGVAQSPRYKIIEKRQSVAFWCNPISGHATLYWYQQILGQGPKLLIQFQNNGVVDDSQLPKDRFSAERLKGVDSTLKIQPAKLEDSAVYLCASSPPGGHEKLFFGSGTQLSVL.

The gene calls are TRBV12-3 or TRBV12-4 and TRBJ2-3; TCRdb selects TRBD2, and the lack of DNA leaves this call unchecked. The CDR3 loop spans 16 amino acids. The CDR3 sequence: CASSLELAGALNTQYF.

The J gene is TRBJ1-6, the V gene TRBV6-2 or TRBV6-3; checking the TCRdb D call of TRBD1 is not possible without DNA. The CDR3 is made up of 18 amino acids. In germline, CDR1 is MNHEY, CDR2 SVGEGT. The CDR3 sequence is CASSPEVDRGLWNSPLHF.

The chain recombines TRBV7-8 with TRBJ1-5; TCRdb lists TRBD1, though no DNA is available to test this call. Germline CDR1 and CDR2: SGHVS and FQNEAQ. This CDR3 contains 16 residues. This CDR3 reads CASSPDRGSSNQPQHF.

The rearrangement uses TRBV7-9 and TRBJ1-2; TCRdb returns TRBD1, unconfirmable since there is no DNA. CDR3 length: 15 residues. Germline V gives CDR1 SEHNR, CDR2 FQNEAQ (reference sequence). CDR3 sequence: CASSLGQGADYGYTF.

The chain joins TRBV5-1 to TRBJ2-3; lacking DNA, the TRBD1 call made by TCRdb goes unchecked. CDR1 is SGHRS, CDR2 YFSETQ, per germline. This CDR3 is 14 amino acids long. The CDR3: CASRTGSRSDTQYF.

The chain joins TRBV5-4 to TRBJ1-6. This CDR3 is 15 amino acids long. CDR1 SGHNT and CDR2 YYREEE come from the germline V gene (reference sequence). The CDR3 loop reads CASSLLSSYNSPLHF.